This T cell receptor (beta chain) was recovered during a study of blood T cell repertoires in COVID-19. The CDR3 runs 14 residues. CDR1 is MDHEN, CDR2 SYDVKM, per germline. V lost 3 bases and J lost 4; bases outside the gene matches: 4. Original handling: It was from reference gene primer amplification that nucleated cell counts were estimated. TCRdb's copy holds only in-frame clones and misses some; the assay was immunoSEQ multiplex PCR. The V and J calls and clone size were taken over from that table, and D and trimming were inferred from the DNA. The sample holds approximately 300,000 clones, approximately 85% seen once.

The rearrangement joins TRBV28 to TRBJ2-3; 7 bases map to TRBD2. The sequenced material came from peripheral blood. This TCR was recovered from a woman in her 50s with acute or convalescent COVID-19. CDR3 nucleotide sequence: TGTGCCAGCAGTTTGGGGGGGGTCCCAGATACGCAGTATTTT. It codes for CASSLGGVPDTQYF.